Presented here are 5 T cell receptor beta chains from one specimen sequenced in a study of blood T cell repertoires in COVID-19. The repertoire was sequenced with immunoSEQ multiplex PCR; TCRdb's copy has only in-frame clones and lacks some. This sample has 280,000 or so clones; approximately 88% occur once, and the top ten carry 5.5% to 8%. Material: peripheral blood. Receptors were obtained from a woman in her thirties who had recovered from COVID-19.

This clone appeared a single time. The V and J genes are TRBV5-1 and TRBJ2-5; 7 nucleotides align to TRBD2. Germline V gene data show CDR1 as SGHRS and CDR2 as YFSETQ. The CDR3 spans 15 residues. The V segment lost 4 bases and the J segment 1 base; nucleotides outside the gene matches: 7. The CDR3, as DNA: TGCGCCAGCAGCGTGGCCGGGGGGAGCCAAGAGACCCAGTACTTC. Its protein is CASSVAGGSQETQYF.

The CDR3 is CASTLPSGEGIGVTYEQYF. The CDR3 DNA is TGTGCCAGCACCCTCCCGTCAGGGGAAGGCATCGGAGTCACCTACGAGCAGTACTTC. The chain recombines TRBV28 with TRBJ2-7; perhaps TRBD1 as D (6 bases). The germline V and J ends were trimmed by 7 bases and 2 bases, with 30 bases remaining between them. CDR1 and CDR2 (germline): MDHEN, SYDVKM. The CDR3 consists of 19 residues.

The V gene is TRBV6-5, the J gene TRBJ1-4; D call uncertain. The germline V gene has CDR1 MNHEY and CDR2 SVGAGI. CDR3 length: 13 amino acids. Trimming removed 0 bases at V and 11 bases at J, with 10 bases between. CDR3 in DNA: TGTGCCAGCAGTTACTCGATAGAACGCAAACTGTTTTTT. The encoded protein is CASSYSIERKLFF.

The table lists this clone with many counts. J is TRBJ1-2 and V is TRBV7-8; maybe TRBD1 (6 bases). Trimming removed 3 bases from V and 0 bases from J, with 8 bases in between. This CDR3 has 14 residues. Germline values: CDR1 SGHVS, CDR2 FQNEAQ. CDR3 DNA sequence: TGTGCCAGCAGCTTGGACAGAGCTAACTATGGCTACACCTTC. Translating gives CASSLDRANYGYTF.

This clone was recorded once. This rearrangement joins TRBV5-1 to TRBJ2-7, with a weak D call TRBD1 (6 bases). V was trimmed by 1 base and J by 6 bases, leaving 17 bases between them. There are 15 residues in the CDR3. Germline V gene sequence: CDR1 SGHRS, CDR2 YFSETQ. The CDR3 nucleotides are TGCGCCAGCAGCTTGACCAGTCAGGGGTTTGGCGAGCAGTACTTC. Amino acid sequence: CASSLTSQGFGEQYF. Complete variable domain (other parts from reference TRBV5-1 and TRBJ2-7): KAGVTQTPRYLIKTRGQQVTLSCSPISGHRSVSWYQQTPGQGLQFLFEYFSETQRNKGNFPGRFSGRQFSNSRSEMNVSTLELGDSALYLCASSLTSQGFGEQYFGPGTRLTVT.